This passage covers 22 T cell receptor beta chains from one sample sequenced in a study of OX40 agonist ivuxolimab in advanced cancers. Profiling relied on immunoSEQ multiplex PCR, and the TCRdb table lists in-frame clones only, not all of them. The sample lists about 21,000 clones; around 90% were seen once. The material sequenced was CD4+ or CD8+ T cells sorted from blood, taken in a trial of the OX40 agonist ivuxolimab. The receptors originated from an adult with an advanced solid tumor such as melanoma, head and neck, liver or kidney cancer.

The chain couples TRBV7-9 to TRBJ1-5; weak D call: TRBD1 (6 bases). Germline loops: CDR1 SEHNR, CDR2 FQNEAQ (reference sequence). This CDR3 region has 13 residues. V was clipped by 5 bases and J by 2 bases, with 7 bases between them. The CDR3 protein is CASSPGGNQPQHF. CDR3 in DNA: TGTGCCAGCAGCCCAGGGGGCAATCAGCCCCAGCATTTT.

The chain is built from TRBV10-2 and TRBJ1-2; D is uncertain. V gave up 2 bases and J gave up 4 bases, with 11 bases separating them. This CDR3 region has 14 residues. Germline assignment: CDR1 WSHSY and CDR2 SAAADI. CDR3 sequence reads: CASSEGLAFYGYTF. The CDR3 DNA is TGCGCCAGCAGTGAGGGCCTGGCCTTCTATGGCTACACCTTC.

The V gene is TRBV5-4, the J gene TRBJ2-5; 9 bases fit TRBD1. Germline V gene sequence: CDR1 SGHNT, CDR2 YYREEE (reference sequence). After removal of 2 bases from V and 5 bases from J, the junction contained 10 bases not matched to a gene. This CDR3 has 16 residues. CDR3 sequence: CASSFWGQGVSETQYF. Written as DNA, the CDR3 is TGTGCCAGCAGCTTTTGGGGACAGGGAGTCTCGGAGACCCAGTACTTC.

CDR3 nucleotides: TGTGCCAGCAGCTTAGAGGGACAGGGCCCCTATGGCTACACCTTC. Protein product: CASSLEGQGPYGYTF. This chain links TRBV5-5 with TRBJ1-2; 9 positions match TRBD1. Germline CDR1 is SGHKS and CDR2 is YYEKEE (reference sequence). CDR3 length: 15 residues. Unmatched junction bases numbered 6, after V lost 2 bases and J lost 4 bases.

This clone turned up a few times. Different DNA sequences within this sample yield the same CDR3. This CDR3 is CASSSGGGLGEQYF. CDR3 sequence (DNA): TGTGCCAGCAGCTCAGGTGGGGGGTTGGGCGAGCAGTACTTC. This chain uses TRBV5-6 with TRBJ2-7; D possibly corresponds to TRBD2 (6 bases). V was cut by 3 bases and J by 6 bases, with 16 bases left in between. CDR3 length: 14 residues. Germline V gene data show CDR1 as SGHDT and CDR2 as YYEEEE.

V is TRBV13 and J is TRBJ2-7, with D maybe TRBD1 (5 bases). This CDR3 contains 16 residues. Germline loops: CDR1 PRHDT, CDR2 FYEKMQ (reference sequence). With 3 bases removed from V and 0 bases from J, the gap between germline ends came to 15 bases. The CDR3 DNA is TGTGCCAGCAGCTTGGGTGCAGGGATCTACTCCTACGAGCAGTACTTC. It translates to CASSLGAGIYSYEQYF.

The chain is built from TRBV4-2 and TRBJ2-1, with TRBD2 matching over 8 bases. Germline lookup yields CDR1 LGHNA and CDR2 YNFKEQ. The CDR3 is 14 amino acids. Germline trimming cut 4 bases from V and 7 bases from J; bases unmatched to any gene: 6. The DNA for the CDR3 is TGTGCCAGCAGCCCGGCGGGGGGTATGAATGAGCAGTTCTTC. It specifies CASSPAGGMNEQFF.

The chain recombines TRBV15 with TRBJ2-1; 7 nucleotides line up with TRBD1. This CDR3 region has 14 residues. After removal of 5 bases from V and 7 bases from J, the junction contained 8 bases not matched to a gene. Germline values: CDR1 LNHNV, CDR2 YYDKDF (reference sequence). CDR3 DNA sequence: TGTGCCACCAGCGGAACAGGGGCGAGTAATGAGCAGTTCTTC. Its translation is CATSGTGASNEQFF.

This sequence joins TRBV5-1 and TRBJ2-7; maybe TRBD2 (5 bases). Germline assignment: CDR1 SGHRS and CDR2 YFSETQ. The CDR3 contains 14 residues. V gave up 2 bases and J gave up 3 bases, with 12 bases separating them. The CDR3 sequence: CASSFREQYYEQYF. Here the CDR3 DNA reads TGCGCCAGCAGCTTCCGGGAACAATACTACGAGCAGTACTTC. Looking up the rest from reference TRBV5-1 and TRBJ2-7 gives the full variable domain: KAGVTQTPRYLIKTRGQQVTLSCSPISGHRSVSWYQQTPGQGLQFLFEYFSETQRNKGNFPGRFSGRQFSNSRSEMNVSTLELGDSALYLCASSFREQYYEQYFGPGTRLTVT.

The CDR3 sequence is CASSLAQGIMYEQYF. As DNA, the CDR3 is TGCGCCAGCAGCTTGGCACAGGGGATTATGTACGAGCAGTACTTC. The rearrangement links TRBV5-1 to TRBJ2-7; 7 nucleotides line up with TRBD1. Unmatched junction bases numbered 7, after V lost 0 bases and J lost 4 bases. CDR3 length: 15 amino acids. Germline CDR1 and CDR2: SGHRS and YFSETQ. The variable domain in full, completed from reference TRBV5-1 and TRBJ2-7, reads KAGVTQTPRYLIKTRGQQVTLSCSPISGHRSVSWYQQTPGQGLQFLFEYFSETQRNKGNFPGRFSGRQFSNSRSEMNVSTLELGDSALYLCASSLAQGIMYEQYFGPGTRLTVT.

This chain uses TRBV5-1 with TRBJ2-7; TRBD1 matches at 9 bases. Losses at the gene ends were 3 bases for V and 3 bases for J; bases not matched to a gene: 7. CDR3 length equals 15 residues. Germline V gene data show CDR1 as SGHRS and CDR2 as YFSETQ. CDR3 DNA sequence: TGCGCCAGCAGCTGGGGGACAGGGACCAACTACGAGCAGTACTTC. Amino acid sequence: CASSWGTGTNYEQYF.

The chain uses TRBV5-1 and TRBJ1-5; no clear D. CDR3 size: 15 residues. The germline V gene encodes CDR1 SGHRS and CDR2 YFSETQ. Trimming pared 0 bases from V and 3 bases from J, leaving 10 bases between. The CDR3 here is CASSLGGEVNQPQHF. The CDR3 bases are TGCGCCAGCAGCTTGGGCGGGGAGGTCAATCAGCCCCAGCATTTT.

The rearrangement uses TRBV5-1 and TRBJ2-7; the match to TRBD1 covers 8 bases. V lost 2 bases to trimming and J lost 6 bases; unmatched junction nucleotides: 7. The CDR3 length is 14 residues. Germline V gives CDR1 SGHRS, CDR2 YFSETQ. CDR3 in amino acids: CASSFQGAMREQYF. The CDR3 region has the DNA TGCGCCAGCAGCTTCCAGGGGGCGATGCGCGAGCAGTACTTC.

The J gene is TRBJ1-5, the V gene TRBV7-6; D unresolved. CDR3 length equals 15 residues. Germline CDR1 SGHVS, CDR2 FNYEAQ. Trimming removed 2 bases at V and 1 base at J, with 9 bases between. In DNA form, the CDR3 reads TGTGCCAGCAGCTTAAAAGGAGCCAGCAATCAGCCCCAGCATTTT. Protein: CASSLKGASNQPQHF.

This rearrangement joins TRBV6-5 to TRBJ1-4; D ambiguous. This CDR3 has 14 residues. Trimming took off 6 bases at V and 8 bases at J, with 16 bases between the two ends. From germline, CDR1 is MNHEY and CDR2 SVGAGI. The CDR3 sequence: CASRSTSQREKLFF. The CDR3 DNA follows: TGTGCCAGCAGGTCGACTAGTCAGCGCGAAAAACTGTTTTTT.

The chain employs TRBV13 and TRBJ2-2; a weak D match, TRBD2 (6 bases). CDR1 PRHDT and CDR2 FYEKMQ come from the germline V gene (reference sequence). V lost 5 bases and J 2 bases, leaving 15 bases between the germline ends. The CDR3 is 16 amino acids. This CDR3 is CASSDGTSRNTGELFF. DNA of the CDR3: TGTGCCAGCAGCGACGGGACTTCCCGAAACACCGGGGAGCTGTTTTTT.

The rearrangement joins TRBV5-1 to TRBJ1-2, with TRBD1 matching 10 bases. Germline CDR1 SGHRS, CDR2 YFSETQ. This CDR3 region has 17 residues. The V gene end was trimmed by 5 bases and the J gene end by 0 bases; junction bases not matched to a gene: 10. In DNA form, the CDR3 reads TGCGCCAGCAGTCCAGGACAGGGGGTTTTAGCTAACTATGGCTACACCTTC. It codes for CASSPGQGVLANYGYTF.

J is TRBJ2-2 and V is TRBV27; perhaps D is TRBD1 or TRBD2 (6 bases each). CDR3 length: 15 residues. CDR1 and CDR2 from the germline V gene are MNHEY and SMNVEV (reference sequence). Trimming took off 5 bases at V and 3 bases at J, with 13 bases between the two ends. The CDR3 DNA reads as TGTGCCAGCAGTGAGGAGGGGGGCGACACCGGGGAGCTGTTTTTT. Residues: CASSEEGGDTGELFF.

This chain links TRBV4-1 with TRBJ2-7; D may be TRBD2 (5 bases). The CDR3 is 15 residues long. The germline V gene encodes CDR1 MGHRA and CDR2 YSYEKL. The V end was cut by 0 bases, the J end by 3 bases, with 12 bases between. The CDR3 loop is CASSQDSPGYYEQYF. The CDR3 DNA is TGCGCCAGCAGCCAAGATAGTCCGGGATACTACGAGCAGTACTTC.

The chain joins TRBV9 to TRBJ2-5; 8 nucleotides agree with TRBD2. This CDR3 has 14 residues. CDR1 is SGDLS, CDR2 YYNGEE, per germline. J lost 4 bases, V lost 4 bases, and 6 bases had no gene match. The CDR3 DNA reads TGTGCCAGCAGCACCTCCGGGGGGGTAGAGACCCAGTACTTC. It codes for CASSTSGGVETQYF.

J is TRBJ1-1 and V is TRBV25-1; no reliable D call. Germline CDR1 is MGHDK and CDR2 is SYGVNS. V lost 4 bases and J lost 10, with 13 bases in between. This CDR3 comprises 12 residues. CDR3 sequence (DNA): TGTGCCAGCAGTGCCCCTGCGGGAGTAGCTTTCTTT. Translated, it gives CASSAPAGVAFF.

The chain employs TRBV6-6 and TRBJ2-5; D is ambiguous. The germline V gene encodes CDR1 MNHNY and CDR2 SVGAGI (reference sequence). The V and J ends lost 2 bases and 2 bases respectively, with 12 bases between them. The CDR3 has 15 residues. In DNA form, the CDR3 reads TGTGCCAGCAGTTACGTAGTAGGTCGGCAAGAGACCCAGTACTTC. This gives the protein CASSYVVGRQETQYF.